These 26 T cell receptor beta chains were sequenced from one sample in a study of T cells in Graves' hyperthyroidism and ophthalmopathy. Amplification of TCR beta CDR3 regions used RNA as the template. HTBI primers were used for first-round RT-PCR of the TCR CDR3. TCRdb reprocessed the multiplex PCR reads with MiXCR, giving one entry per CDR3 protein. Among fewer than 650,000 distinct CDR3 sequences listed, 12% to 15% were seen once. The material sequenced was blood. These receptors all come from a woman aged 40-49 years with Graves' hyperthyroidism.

CDR3 amino acids: CASSYSEWNTEAFF. The CDR3 coding sequence is TGTGCCAGCAGTTACTCGGAGTGGAACACTGAAGCTTTCTTT. The rearrangement links TRBV6-5 to TRBJ1-1; the D is unclear. The CDR3 extends over 14 amino acids. Trimming stripped 0 bases from V and 1 base from J, with 6 bases between. The germline CDR1 and CDR2 sequences are MNHEY and SVGAGI.

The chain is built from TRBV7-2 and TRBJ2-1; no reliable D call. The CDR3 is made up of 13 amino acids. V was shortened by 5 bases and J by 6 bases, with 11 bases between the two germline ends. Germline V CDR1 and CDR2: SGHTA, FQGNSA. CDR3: CASSPVWSNEQFF. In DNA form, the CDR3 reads TGTGCCAGCAGCCCCGTGTGGAGCAATGAGCAGTTCTTC.

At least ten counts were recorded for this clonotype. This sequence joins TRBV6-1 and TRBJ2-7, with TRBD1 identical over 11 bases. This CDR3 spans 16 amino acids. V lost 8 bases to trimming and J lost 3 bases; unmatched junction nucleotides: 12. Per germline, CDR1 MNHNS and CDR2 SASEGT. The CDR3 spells CASAVGGTGGVYEQYF. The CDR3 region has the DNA TGTGCCAGCGCTGTAGGGGGGACAGGGGGGGTCTACGAGCAGTACTTC.

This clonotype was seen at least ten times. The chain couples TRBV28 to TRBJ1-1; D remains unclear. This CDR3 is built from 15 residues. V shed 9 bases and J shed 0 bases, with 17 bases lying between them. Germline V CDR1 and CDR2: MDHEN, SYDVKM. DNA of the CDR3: TGTGCCAGTTTAGGGTCTTTTGGGATGAACACTGAAGCTTTCTTT. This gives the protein CASLGSFGMNTEAFF.

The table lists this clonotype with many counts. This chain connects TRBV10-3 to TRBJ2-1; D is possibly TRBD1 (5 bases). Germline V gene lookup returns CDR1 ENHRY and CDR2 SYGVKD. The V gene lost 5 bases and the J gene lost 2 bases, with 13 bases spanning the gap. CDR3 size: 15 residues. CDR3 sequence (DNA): TGTGCCATCAGTCCCCAGGGTAACCCCTACAATGAGCAGTTCTTC. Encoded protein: CAISPQGNPYNEQFF.

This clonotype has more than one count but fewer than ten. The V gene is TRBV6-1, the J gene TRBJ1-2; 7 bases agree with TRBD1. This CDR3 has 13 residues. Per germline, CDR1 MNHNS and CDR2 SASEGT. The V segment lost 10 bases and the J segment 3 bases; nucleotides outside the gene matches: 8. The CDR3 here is CAMHRGGDYGYTF. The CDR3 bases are TGTGCCATGCACAGGGGAGGGGACTATGGCTACACCTTC.

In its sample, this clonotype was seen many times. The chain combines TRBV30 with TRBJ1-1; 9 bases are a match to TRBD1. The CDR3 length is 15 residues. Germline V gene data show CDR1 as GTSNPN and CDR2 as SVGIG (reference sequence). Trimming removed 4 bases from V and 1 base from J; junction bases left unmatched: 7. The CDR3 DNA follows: TGTGCCTGGAAGGACAGGGGTCGCGGGAACACTGAAGCTTTCTTT. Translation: CAWKDRGRGNTEAFF.

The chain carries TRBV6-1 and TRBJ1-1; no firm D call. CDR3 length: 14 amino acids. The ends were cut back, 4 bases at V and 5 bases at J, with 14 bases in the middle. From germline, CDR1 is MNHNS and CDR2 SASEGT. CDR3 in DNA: TGTGCCAGCAGTGCGAGGACCATGGGGACTGAAGCTTTCTTT. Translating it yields CASSARTMGTEAFF.

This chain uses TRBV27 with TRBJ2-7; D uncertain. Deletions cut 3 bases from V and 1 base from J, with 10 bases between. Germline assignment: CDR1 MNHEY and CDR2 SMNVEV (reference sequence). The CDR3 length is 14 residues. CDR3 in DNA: TGTGCCAGCAGTTTTCGCGCGGTATCCTACGAGCAGTACTTC. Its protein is CASSFRAVSYEQYF.

The CDR3 nucleotides are TGTGCCAGCAGTTTAACAGCTTCTAACAATGAGCAGTTCTTC. Translation gives CASSLTASNNEQFF. This chain joins TRBV27 and TRBJ2-1, with D unclear. Trimming left V 2 bases short and J 5 bases short, with 10 bases between. The length of the CDR3 is 14 residues. Looked up from germline, CDR1 is MNHEY and CDR2 is SMNVEV (reference sequence).

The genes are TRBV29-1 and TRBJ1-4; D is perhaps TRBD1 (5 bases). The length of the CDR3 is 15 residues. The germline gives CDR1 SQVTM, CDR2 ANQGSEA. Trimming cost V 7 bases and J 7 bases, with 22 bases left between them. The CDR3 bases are TGCAGCGCCGGGGGAGCAGCACCCTGGAGTGAAAAACTGTTTTTT. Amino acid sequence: CSAGGAAPWSEKLFF.

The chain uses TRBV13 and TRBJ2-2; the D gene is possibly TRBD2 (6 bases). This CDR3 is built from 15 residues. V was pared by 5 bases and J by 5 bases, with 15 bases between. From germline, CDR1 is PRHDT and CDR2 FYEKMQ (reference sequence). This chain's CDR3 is CASSPLTRGTGELFF. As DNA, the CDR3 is TGTGCCAGCAGCCCCTTGACTAGAGGTACCGGGGAGCTGTTTTTT.

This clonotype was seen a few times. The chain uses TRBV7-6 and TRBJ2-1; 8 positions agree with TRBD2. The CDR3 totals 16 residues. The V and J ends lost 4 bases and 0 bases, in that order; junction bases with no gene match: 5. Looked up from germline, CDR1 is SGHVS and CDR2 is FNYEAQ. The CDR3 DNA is TGTGCCAGCAGCTCCCTGACTAGCGACTCCTACAATGAGCAGTTCTTC. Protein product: CASSSLTSDSYNEQFF. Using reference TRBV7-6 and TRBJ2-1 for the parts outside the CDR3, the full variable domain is GAGVSQSPRYKVTKRGQDVALRCDPISGHVSLYWYRQALGQGPEFLTYFNYEAQQDKSGLPNDRFSAERPEGSISTLTIQRTEQRDSAMYRCASSSLTSDSYNEQFFGPGTRLTVL.

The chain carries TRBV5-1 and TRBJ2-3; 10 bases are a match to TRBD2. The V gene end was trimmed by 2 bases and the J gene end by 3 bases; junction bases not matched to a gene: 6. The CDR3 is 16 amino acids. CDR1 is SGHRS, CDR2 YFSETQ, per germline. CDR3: CASSFSAGGGTDTQYF. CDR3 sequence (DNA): TGCGCCAGCAGCTTTTCAGCGGGAGGGGGGACAGATACGCAGTATTTT.

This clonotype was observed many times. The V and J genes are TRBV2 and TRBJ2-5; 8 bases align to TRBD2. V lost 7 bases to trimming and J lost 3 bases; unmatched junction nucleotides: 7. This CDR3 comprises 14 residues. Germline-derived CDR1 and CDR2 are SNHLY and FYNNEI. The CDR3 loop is CASTPAGVEETQYF. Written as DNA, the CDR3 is TGTGCCAGCACGCCAGCGGGAGTAGAAGAGACCCAGTACTTC.

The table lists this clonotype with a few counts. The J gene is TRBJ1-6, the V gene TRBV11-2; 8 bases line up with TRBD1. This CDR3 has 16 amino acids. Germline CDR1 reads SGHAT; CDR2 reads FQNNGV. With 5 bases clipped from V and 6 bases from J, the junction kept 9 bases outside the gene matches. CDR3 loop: CASSIQGAFSNSPLHF. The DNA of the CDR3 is TGTGCCAGCAGCATTCAGGGGGCGTTTTCTAATTCACCCCTCCACTTT.

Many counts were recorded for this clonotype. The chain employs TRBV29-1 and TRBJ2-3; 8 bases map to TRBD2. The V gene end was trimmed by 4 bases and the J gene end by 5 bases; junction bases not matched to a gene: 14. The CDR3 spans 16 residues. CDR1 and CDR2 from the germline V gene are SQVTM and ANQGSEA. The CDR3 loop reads CSVVVASGRAEDTQYF. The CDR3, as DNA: TGCAGCGTTGTGGTGGCTAGCGGGCGCGCAGAAGATACGCAGTATTTT.

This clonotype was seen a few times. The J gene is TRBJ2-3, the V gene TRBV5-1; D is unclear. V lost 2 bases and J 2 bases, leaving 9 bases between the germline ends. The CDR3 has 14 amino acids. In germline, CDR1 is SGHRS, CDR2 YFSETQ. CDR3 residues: CASSLELSTDTQYF. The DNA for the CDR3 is TGCGCCAGCAGCTTAGAACTCTCCACAGATACGCAGTATTTT.

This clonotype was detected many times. CDR3 amino acids: CASSPGLAADTQYF. Here the CDR3 DNA reads TGCGCCAGCAGCCCAGGACTAGCGGCAGATACGCAGTATTTT. The genes are TRBV5-1 and TRBJ2-3; 10 bases fit TRBD2. Per germline, CDR1 SGHRS and CDR2 YFSETQ. The CDR3 contains 14 residues. Trimming removed 4 bases from V and 4 bases from J; junction bases left unmatched: 3.

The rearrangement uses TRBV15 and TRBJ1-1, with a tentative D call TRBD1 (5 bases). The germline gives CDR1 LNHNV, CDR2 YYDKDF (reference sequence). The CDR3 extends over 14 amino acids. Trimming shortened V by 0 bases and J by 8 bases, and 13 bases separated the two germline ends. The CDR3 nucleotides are TGTGCCACCAGCAGAGATCGACAGATTAGGGAAGCTTTCTTT. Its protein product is CATSRDRQIREAFF.

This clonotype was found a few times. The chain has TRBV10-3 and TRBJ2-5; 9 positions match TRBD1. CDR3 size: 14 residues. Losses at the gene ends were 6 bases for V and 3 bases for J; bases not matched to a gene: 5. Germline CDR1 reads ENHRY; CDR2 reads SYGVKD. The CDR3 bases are TGTGCCATCAGGAGACAGGGGGGGGAAGAGACCCAGTACTTC. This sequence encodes CAIRRQGGEETQYF.

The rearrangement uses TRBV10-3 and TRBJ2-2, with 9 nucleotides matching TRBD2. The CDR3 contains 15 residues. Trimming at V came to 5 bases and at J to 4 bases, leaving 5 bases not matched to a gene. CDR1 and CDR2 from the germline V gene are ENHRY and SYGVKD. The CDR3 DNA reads TGTGCCATCAGTCCCGGACTAGCGAGCACCGGGGAGCTGTTTTTT. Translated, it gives CAISPGLASTGELFF.

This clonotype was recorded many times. The CDR3 sequence: CSAPNGGAEETQYF. The CDR3 bases are TGCAGTGCTCCCAACGGGGGCGCGGAAGAGACCCAGTACTTC. The chain recombines TRBV20-1 with TRBJ2-5, with D perhaps assigned TRBD1 or TRBD2 (6 bases each). CDR1 is DFQATT, CDR2 SNEGSKA, per germline (reference sequence). The CDR3 totals 14 residues. V was shortened by 5 bases and J by 3 bases, with 16 bases between the two germline ends.

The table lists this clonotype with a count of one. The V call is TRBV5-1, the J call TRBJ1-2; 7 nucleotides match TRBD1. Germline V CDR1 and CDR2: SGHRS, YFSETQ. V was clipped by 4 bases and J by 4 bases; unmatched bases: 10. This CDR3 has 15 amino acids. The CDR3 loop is CASSHRDSVPYGYTF. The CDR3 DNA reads TGCGCCAGCAGCCACCGGGACAGCGTACCCTATGGCTACACCTTC.

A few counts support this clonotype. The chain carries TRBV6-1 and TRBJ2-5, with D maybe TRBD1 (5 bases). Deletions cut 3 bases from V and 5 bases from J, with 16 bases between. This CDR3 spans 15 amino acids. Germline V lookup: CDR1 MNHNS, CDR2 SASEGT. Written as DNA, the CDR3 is TGTGCCAGCAGTGAGGTTCAGGGCGTCGGGGAGACCCAGTACTTC. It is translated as CASSEVQGVGETQYF.

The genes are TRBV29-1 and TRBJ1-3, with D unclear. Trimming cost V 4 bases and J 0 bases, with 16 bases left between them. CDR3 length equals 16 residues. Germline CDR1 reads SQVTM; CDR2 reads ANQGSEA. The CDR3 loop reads CSVVLLGTISGNTIYF. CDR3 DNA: TGCAGCGTTGTATTGTTAGGTACCATCTCTGGAAACACCATATATTTT.